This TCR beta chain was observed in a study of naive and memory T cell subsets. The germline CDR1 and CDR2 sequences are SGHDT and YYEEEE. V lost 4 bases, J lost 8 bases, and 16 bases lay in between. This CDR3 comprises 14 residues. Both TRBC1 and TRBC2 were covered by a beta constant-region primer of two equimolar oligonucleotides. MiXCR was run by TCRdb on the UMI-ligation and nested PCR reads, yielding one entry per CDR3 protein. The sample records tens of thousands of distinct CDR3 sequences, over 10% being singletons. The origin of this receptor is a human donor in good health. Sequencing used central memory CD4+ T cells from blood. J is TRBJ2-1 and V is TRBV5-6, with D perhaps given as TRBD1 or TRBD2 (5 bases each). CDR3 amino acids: CASSLGEPVDEQFF. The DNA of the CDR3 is TGTGCCAGCAGCCTGGGGGAACCTGTTGATGAGCAGTTCTTC.